This T cell receptor beta chain was sequenced during a study of T cell responses to AZD1222 COVID-19 vaccine. Study-level points and caveats: The number of AZD1222 recipients seropositive at baseline was only five to seven. In all cases, repertoires were sampled only after the peak T cell response. Donors, mostly white British, included more females; clonal diversity was possibly underestimated.

The germline V gene encodes CDR1 MNHNS and CDR2 SASEGT. The CDR3 has 18 residues. Trimming took 3 bases from V and 3 from J; bases not matched to a gene: 11. As regards this clone: No antigen is known for it.

Profiled with immunoSEQ multiplex PCR; TCRdb holds only in-frame clones, not every one. The sample lists about 130,000 clones, roughly 86% occurring once. Source: peripheral blood, taken 28 days after the second AZD1222 dose. The chain employs TRBV6-1 and TRBJ1-5, with TRBD1 matching over 10 bases. This receptor was taken from an adult who received the AZD1222 COVID-19 vaccine. CDR3 coding DNA: TGTGCCAGCAGTGATGGGGACAGGGGTGTAAATTACAATCAGCCCCAGCATTTT. As protein: CASSDGDRGVNYNQPQHF.